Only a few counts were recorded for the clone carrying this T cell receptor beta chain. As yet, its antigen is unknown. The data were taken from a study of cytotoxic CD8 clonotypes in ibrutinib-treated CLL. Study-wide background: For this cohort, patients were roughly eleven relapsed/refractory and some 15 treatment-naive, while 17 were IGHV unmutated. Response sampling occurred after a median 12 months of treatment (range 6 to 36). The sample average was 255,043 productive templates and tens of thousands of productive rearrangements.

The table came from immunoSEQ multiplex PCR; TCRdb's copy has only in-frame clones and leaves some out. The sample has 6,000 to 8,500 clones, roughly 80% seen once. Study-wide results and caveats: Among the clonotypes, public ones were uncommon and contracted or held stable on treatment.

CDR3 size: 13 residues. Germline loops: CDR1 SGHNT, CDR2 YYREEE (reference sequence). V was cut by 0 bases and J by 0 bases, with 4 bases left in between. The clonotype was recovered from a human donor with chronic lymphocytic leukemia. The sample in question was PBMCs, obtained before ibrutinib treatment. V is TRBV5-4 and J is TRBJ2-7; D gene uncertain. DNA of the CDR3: TGTGCCAGCAGCTTGGAAAGCTCCTACGAGCAGTACTTC. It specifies CASSLESSYEQYF.